Presented here are 3 T cell receptor beta chains from one specimen sequenced in a study of CD8 T cells in ankylosing spondylitis. Study findings and constraints: A TCR beta motif made of fewer than ten highly homologous variants seemed typical of ankylosing spondylitis blood.

No antigens are known for them. TCRdb ran MiXCR on the 5' RACE reads and lists one entry per CDR3 protein. The data contain hundreds of thousands of distinct CDR3 sequences, 10% to 15% of them seen just once; the ten biggest clones take up around 0.51%. Sequencing input: blood, either unsorted or a sorted T cell fraction (not recorded which). Receptors were obtained from a male donor with ankylosing spondylitis.

The gene calls are TRBV28 and TRBJ2-1; D remains unclear. The CDR3 length is 15 residues. The V gene lost 7 bases and the J gene lost 7 bases, with 20 bases spanning the gap. CDR1 MDHEN and CDR2 SYDVKM come from the germline V gene. The CDR3 DNA follows: TGTGCCAGCACCCAACCTCTCACCTCTGGGAATGAGCAGTTCTTC. It specifies CASTQPLTSGNEQFF.

This clonotype was observed a handful of times. The chain is built from TRBV29-1 and TRBJ2-1; D is tentatively TRBD1 or TRBD2 (6 bases each). Germline V lookup: CDR1 SQVTM, CDR2 ANQGSEA. The V end was cut by 3 bases, the J end by 2 bases, with 17 bases between. The CDR3 consists of 16 residues. The CDR3 is CSVDGGLPATYNEQFF. The CDR3 nucleotides read TGCAGCGTTGATGGGGGGCTACCCGCTACCTACAATGAGCAGTTCTTC.

The chain is built from TRBV27 and TRBJ1-1, with D hard to call. Germline-derived CDR1 and CDR2 are MNHEY and SMNVEV (reference sequence). The V and J ends lost 5 bases and 4 bases respectively, with 17 bases between them. The length of the CDR3 is 15 residues. In DNA, the CDR3 is TGTGCCAGCAGTAATAGGGTCTCTGGCGCCACTGAAGCTTTCTTT. This sequence encodes CASSNRVSGATEAFF.